The source of this T cell receptor beta chain is a study of cytomegalovirus exposure and HLA in healthy donors. The wider study: Early on, a data release was issued that held roughly 84 million unique TCRs from HLA-typed donors.

Primers: 60 Vbeta forward and 13 Jbeta reverse. Authors' analysis steps: Approximately 12 million of tens of millions of unique TCR beta chains were shared, per a later count. TCRdb's copy holds only in-frame clones and misses some; the assay was immunoSEQ multiplex PCR. The V and J calls and clone size are taken from that table; D and trimming were inferred from the DNA. The sample lists over 90,000 clones, 65% to 85% occurring once. Findings and caveats of the study: Presence/absence analyses supposed approximately even sequencing depth among donors.

Comment on this clone: Its antigen is undetermined.

The receptor was isolated from a female donor in good health and CMV-seropositive. Specimen: PBMCs.

The CDR3: CAISARVGETQYF. The CDR3 DNA follows: TGTGCCATCAGTGCCCGGGTGGGAGAGACCCAGTACTTC. This rearrangement joins TRBV10-3 to TRBJ2-5, with unresolved D. The germline V and J ends were trimmed by 4 bases and 4 bases, with 10 bases remaining between them. This CDR3 has 13 amino acids. Germline CDR1 is ENHRY and CDR2 is SYGVKD.